The 10 T cell receptor beta chains given below trace back to one sample, sequenced in a study of CD8 T cells in Susac syndrome. About 0.5 to 1 ug RNA was reverse transcribed with random hexamers. Each CDR3 protein is one row after TCRdb ran MiXCR on the immunoSEQ multiplex PCR reads. Of some 190,000 distinct CDR3 sequences in the sample, 94% were seen once. Sequences were obtained from CD4+ T cells from PBMCs. The source of these receptors is a human donor with Susac syndrome.

The chain employs TRBV21-1 and TRBJ2-7; the DNA was not used to check the table's D call, TRBD2. TRBV21-1 has pseudogene status. The CDR3 runs to 15 residues. CDR3 in amino acids: CASSKAGRVPAGQYF. DNA of the CDR3: TGTGCCAGCAGCAAAGCCGGCAGGGTCCCTGCGGGGCAGTACTTC.

This chain links TRBV29-1 with TRBJ1-1; D unresolved. Germline loops: CDR1 SQVTM, CDR2 ANQGSEA. V dropped 3 bases and J dropped 4 bases, with 9 bases sitting between them. The CDR3 consists of 12 residues. Here the CDR3 reads CSVEELSTEAFF. DNA for the CDR3: TGCAGCGTTGAGGAGCTGAGCACTGAAGCTTTCTTT. Complete variable domain (other parts from reference TRBV29-1 and TRBJ1-1): SAVISQKPSRDICQRGTSLTIQCQVDSQVTMMFWYRQQPGQSLTLIATANQGSEATYESGFVIDKFPISRPNLTFSTLTVSNMSPEDSSIYLCSVEELSTEAFFGQGTRLTVV.

This clonotype turned up a few times. The gene calls are TRBV20-1 and TRBJ1-2, with 7 bases lining up with TRBD1. V shed 5 bases and J 4 bases; nucleotides not matched to a gene: 1. In germline, CDR1 is DFQATT, CDR2 SNEGSKA (reference sequence). The CDR3 totals 11 residues. This CDR3 reads CSAWTGYGYTF. Written as DNA, the CDR3 is TGCAGTGCTTGGACAGGCTATGGCTACACCTTC.

This chain links TRBV30 with TRBJ2-7, with D hard to call. CDR3 length equals 13 residues. V was pared by 2 bases and J by 4 bases, with 12 bases between. The germline V gene encodes CDR1 GTSNPN and CDR2 SVGIG (reference sequence). CDR3 residues: CAWSSWGPYEQYF. Here the CDR3 DNA reads TGTGCCTGGAGTTCTTGGGGTCCTTACGAGCAGTACTTC.

The V and J genes are TRBV18 and TRBJ2-7; 8 nucleotides line up with TRBD2. This CDR3 region has 14 residues. Germline CDR1 and CDR2: KGHSH and LQKENI. Trimming removed 2 bases from V and 8 bases from J; junction bases left unmatched: 8. CDR3 in amino acids: CASSPSGGVFKQYF. The CDR3 nucleotides are TGTGCCAGCTCACCATCCGGGGGGGTCTTCAAGCAGTACTTC.

CDR3 protein: CASSQAPATNQPQHF. For the CDR3, the DNA is TGTGCCAGCAGCCAAGCCCCGGCGACTAATCAGCCCCAGCATTTT. The chain employs TRBV3-1 and TRBJ1-5; D is unclear. Germline-derived CDR1 and CDR2 are LGHDT and YNNKEL (reference sequence). There are 15 residues in the CDR3. The ends were cut back, 1 base at V and 4 bases at J, with 11 bases in the middle.

V and J are TRBV6-5 and TRBJ2-2; no clear D. In germline, CDR1 is MNHEY, CDR2 SVGAGI. This CDR3 contains 19 residues. V lost 0 bases, J lost 2 bases, and 19 bases lay in between. CDR3 residues: CASSYSGFGPSSNTGELFF. Here the CDR3 DNA reads TGTGCCAGCAGTTACTCGGGTTTCGGGCCTTCGAGCAACACCGGGGAGCTGTTTTTT.

The chain is built from TRBV3-1 and TRBJ1-2; TRBD1 aligns across 7 bases. Germline V gene data show CDR1 as LGHDT and CDR2 as YNNKEL (reference sequence). The CDR3 spans 14 residues. Trimming took 4 bases from V and 4 from J; bases not matched to a gene: 6. The CDR3 spells CASSRGQPTYGYTF. DNA for the CDR3: TGTGCCAGCAGCCGGGGACAGCCGACCTATGGCTACACCTTC.

CDR3 DNA sequence: TGTGCCAGCAGCGTAGGAGCCTTAAGGGTAAACACTGAAGCTTTCTTT. Its protein product is CASSVGALRVNTEAFF. The chain joins TRBV9 to TRBJ1-1; no firm D call. This CDR3 is built from 16 residues. Germline assignment: CDR1 SGDLS and CDR2 YYNGEE. V was trimmed by 0 bases and J by 2 bases, leaving 14 bases between them.

This clonotype was picked up a small number of times. The V call is TRBV12-3 or TRBV12-4, the J call TRBJ2-5; no definite D call. V was clipped by 6 bases and J by 3 bases, with 8 bases between them. The CDR3 is 12 amino acids. The chain's CDR3 is CASSRDEETQYF. CDR3 sequence (DNA): TGTGCCAGCAGCCGCGATGAAGAGACCCAGTACTTC.